The present entry profiles one T cell receptor beta chain with its context. This entry is derived from a study of STAT5B mutations in CD4+ large granular lymphocyte leukemia. Study overall: Healthy donors showed HLA-associated enrichment of the CDR3 'QG' motif.

Controls came from buffy coats of healthy blood donors. The assay was run at survey level. Sequencing was performed with immunoSEQ multiplex PCR; in TCRdb, only in-frame clones are kept and a portion is missing. Counted here are tens of thousands of clones, more than 60% occurring once; the ten biggest clones make up around 0.57%. The sequenced sample was CD4+ T cells from blood buffy coats. This receptor was identified in a human donor in good health.

CDR3 sequence (DNA): TGTGCCAGCAGCTTAAAGCAGGGGCGGTATGGCTACACCTTC. Residues: CASSLKQGRYGYTF. The chain is built from TRBV7-8 and TRBJ1-2; D may be TRBD1 (6 bases). Trimming took 2 bases from V and 5 from J, leaving 12 bases between them. CDR3 length equals 14 residues. Germline CDR1 and CDR2: SGHVS and FQNEAQ.